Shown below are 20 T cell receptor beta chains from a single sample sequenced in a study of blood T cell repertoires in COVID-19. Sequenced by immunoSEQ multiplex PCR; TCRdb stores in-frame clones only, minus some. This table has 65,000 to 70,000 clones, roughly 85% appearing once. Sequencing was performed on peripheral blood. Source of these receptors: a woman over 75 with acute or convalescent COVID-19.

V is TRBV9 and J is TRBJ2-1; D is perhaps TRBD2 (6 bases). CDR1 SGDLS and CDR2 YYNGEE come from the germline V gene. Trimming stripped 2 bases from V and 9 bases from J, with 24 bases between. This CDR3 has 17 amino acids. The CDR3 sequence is CASSVLPGGERMGEQFF. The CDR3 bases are TGTGCCAGCAGCGTTCTCCCGGGCGGGGAGAGGATGGGTGAGCAGTTCTTC.

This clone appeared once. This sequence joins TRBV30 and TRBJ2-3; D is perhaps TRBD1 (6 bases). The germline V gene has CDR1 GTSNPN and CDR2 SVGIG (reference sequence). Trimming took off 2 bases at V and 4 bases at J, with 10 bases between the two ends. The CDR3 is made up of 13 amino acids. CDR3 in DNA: TGTGCCTGGAGTCCCGGGACACCAGATACGCAGTATTTT. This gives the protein CAWSPGTPDTQYF.

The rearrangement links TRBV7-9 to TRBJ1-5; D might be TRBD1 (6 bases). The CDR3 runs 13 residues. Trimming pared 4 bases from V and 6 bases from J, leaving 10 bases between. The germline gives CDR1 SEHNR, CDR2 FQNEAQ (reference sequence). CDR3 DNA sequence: TGTGCCAGCAGCTCTACAGGGAGTCAGCCCCAGCATTTT. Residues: CASSSTGSQPQHF. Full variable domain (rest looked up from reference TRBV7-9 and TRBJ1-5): DTGVSQNPRHKITKRGQNVTFRCDPISEHNRLYWYRQTLGQGPEFLTYFQNEAQLEKSRLLSDRFSAERPKGSFSTLEIQRTEQGDSAMYLCASSSTGSQPQHFGDGTRLSIL.

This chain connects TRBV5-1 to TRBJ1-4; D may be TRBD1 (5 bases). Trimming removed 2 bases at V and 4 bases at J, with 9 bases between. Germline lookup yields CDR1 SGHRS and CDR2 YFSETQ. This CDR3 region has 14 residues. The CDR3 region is CASSFQGFNEKLFF. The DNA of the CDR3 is TGCGCCAGCAGCTTCCAGGGATTTAATGAAAAACTGTTTTTT.

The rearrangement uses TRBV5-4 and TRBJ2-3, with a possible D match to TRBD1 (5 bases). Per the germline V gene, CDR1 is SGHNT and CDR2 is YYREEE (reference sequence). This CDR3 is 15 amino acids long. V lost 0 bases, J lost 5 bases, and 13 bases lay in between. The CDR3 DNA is TGTGCCAGCAGCTTGGTTGGGCAGGGCGGAGATACGCAGTATTTT. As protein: CASSLVGQGGDTQYF.

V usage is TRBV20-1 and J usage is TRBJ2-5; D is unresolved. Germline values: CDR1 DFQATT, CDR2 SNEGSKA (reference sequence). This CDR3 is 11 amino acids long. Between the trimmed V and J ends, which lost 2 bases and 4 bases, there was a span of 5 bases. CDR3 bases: TGCAGTGCTAGAACGGGAGAGACCCAGTACTTC. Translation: CSARTGETQYF.

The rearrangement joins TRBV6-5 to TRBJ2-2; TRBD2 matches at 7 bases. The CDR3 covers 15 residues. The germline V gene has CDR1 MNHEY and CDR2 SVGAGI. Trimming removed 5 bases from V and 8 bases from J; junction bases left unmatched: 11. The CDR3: CASSREGLILGELFF. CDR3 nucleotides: TGTGCCAGCAGTAGGGAGGGACTCATACTGGGGGAGCTGTTTTTT.

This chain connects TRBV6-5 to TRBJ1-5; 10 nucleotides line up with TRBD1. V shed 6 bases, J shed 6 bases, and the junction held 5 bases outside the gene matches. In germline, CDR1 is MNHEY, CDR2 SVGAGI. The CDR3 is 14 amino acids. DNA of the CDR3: TGTGCCAGCAGCTGGACAGGGGGGACTCAGCCCCAGCATTTT. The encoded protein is CASSWTGGTQPQHF.

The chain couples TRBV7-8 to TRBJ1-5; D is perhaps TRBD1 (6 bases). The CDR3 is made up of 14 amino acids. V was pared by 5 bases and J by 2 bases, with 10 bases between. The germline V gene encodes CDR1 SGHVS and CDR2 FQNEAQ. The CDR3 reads CASSLQGGNQPQHF. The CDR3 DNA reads TGTGCCAGCAGCCTACAGGGTGGCAATCAGCCCCAGCATTTT.

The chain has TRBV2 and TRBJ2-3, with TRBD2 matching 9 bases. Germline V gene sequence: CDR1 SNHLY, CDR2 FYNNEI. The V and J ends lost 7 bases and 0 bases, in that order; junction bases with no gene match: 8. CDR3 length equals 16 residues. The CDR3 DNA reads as TGTGCCAGCAATCTGATAGCGGGGGCGAGCACAGATACGCAGTATTTT. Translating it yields CASNLIAGASTDTQYF.

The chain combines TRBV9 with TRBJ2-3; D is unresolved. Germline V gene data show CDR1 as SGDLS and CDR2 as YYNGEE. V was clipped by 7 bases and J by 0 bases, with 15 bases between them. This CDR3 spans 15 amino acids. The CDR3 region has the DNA TGTGCCAGCCGCTCGATGGGCCTGAGCACAGATACGCAGTATTTT. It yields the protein CASRSMGLSTDTQYF.

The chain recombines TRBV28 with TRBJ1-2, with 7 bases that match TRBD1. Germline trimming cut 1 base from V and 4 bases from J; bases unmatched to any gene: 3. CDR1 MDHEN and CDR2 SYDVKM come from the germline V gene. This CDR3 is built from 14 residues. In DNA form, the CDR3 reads TGTGCCAGCAGTTTATACAGGGGTGGCTATGGCTACACCTTC. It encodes CASSLYRGGYGYTF.

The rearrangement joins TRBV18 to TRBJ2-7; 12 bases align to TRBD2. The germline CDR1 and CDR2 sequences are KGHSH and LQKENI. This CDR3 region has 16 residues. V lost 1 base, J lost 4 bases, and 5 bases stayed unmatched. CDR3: CASSPLTSGGRYEQYF. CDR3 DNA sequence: TGTGCCAGCTCACCACTGACTAGCGGGGGAAGGTACGAGCAGTACTTC.

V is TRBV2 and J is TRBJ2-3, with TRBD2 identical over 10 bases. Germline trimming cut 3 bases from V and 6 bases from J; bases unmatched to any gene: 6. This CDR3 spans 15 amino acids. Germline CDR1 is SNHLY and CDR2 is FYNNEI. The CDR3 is CASSDASGGGDTQYF. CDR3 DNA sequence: TGTGCCAGCAGTGACGCTAGCGGGGGAGGTGATACGCAGTATTTT.

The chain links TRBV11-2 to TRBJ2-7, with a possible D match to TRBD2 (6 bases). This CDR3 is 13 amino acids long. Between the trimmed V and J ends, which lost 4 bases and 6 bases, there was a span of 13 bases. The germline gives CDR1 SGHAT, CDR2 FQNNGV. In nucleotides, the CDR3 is TGTGCCAGCAGCTGGGGAGGCTGGATCGAGCAGTACTTC. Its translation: CASSWGGWIEQYF.

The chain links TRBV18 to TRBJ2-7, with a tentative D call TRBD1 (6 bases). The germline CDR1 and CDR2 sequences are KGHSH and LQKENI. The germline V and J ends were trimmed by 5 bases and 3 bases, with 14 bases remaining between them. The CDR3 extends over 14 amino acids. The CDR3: CASSSYRDLYEQYF. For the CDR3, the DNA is TGTGCCAGCTCATCGTACAGGGATCTCTACGAGCAGTACTTC.

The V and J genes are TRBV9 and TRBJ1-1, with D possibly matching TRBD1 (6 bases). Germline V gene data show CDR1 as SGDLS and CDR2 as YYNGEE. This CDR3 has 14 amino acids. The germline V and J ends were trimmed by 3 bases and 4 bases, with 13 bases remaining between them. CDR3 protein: CASSATGKATEAFF. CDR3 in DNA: TGTGCCAGCAGCGCCACAGGGAAGGCCACTGAAGCTTTCTTT.

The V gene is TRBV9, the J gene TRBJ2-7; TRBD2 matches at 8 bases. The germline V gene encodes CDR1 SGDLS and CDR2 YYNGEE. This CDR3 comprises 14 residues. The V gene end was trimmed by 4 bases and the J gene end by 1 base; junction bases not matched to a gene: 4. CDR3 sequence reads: CASSPRGGSYEQYF. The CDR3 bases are TGTGCCAGCAGCCCCCGGGGGGGATCCTACGAGCAGTACTTC.

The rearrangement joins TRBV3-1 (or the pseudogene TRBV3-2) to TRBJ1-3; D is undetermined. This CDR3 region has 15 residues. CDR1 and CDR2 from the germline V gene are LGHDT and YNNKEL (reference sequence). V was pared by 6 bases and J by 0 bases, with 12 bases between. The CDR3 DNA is TGTGCCAGCAGTCGCGAGGGTCACTCTGGAAACACCATATATTTT. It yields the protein CASSREGHSGNTIYF.

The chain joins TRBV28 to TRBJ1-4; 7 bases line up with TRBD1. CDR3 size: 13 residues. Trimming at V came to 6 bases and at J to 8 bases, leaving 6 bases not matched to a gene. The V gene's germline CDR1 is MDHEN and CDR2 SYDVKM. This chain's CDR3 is CASRATGEEKLFF. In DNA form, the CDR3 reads TGTGCCAGCAGAGCTACAGGGGAGGAAAAACTGTTTTTT.